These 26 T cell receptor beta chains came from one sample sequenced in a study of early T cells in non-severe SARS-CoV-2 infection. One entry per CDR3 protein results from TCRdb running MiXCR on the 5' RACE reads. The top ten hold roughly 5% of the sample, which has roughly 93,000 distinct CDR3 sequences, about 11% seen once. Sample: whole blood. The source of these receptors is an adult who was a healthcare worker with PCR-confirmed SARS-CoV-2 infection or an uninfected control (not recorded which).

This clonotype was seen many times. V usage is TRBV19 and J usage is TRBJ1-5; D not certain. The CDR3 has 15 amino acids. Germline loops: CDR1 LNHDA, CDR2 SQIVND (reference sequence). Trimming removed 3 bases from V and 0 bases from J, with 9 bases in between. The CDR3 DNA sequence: TGTGCCAGTAGTATTTGGGTAGATAGCAATCAGCCCCAGCATTTT. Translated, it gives CASSIWVDSNQPQHF.

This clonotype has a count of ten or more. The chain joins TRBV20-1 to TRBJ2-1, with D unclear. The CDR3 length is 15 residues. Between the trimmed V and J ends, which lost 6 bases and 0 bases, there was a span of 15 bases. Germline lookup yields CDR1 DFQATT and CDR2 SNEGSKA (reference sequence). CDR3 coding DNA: TGCAGTGCGTACCACCGATCACACTCCTACAATGAGCAGTTCTTC. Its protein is CSAYHRSHSYNEQFF.

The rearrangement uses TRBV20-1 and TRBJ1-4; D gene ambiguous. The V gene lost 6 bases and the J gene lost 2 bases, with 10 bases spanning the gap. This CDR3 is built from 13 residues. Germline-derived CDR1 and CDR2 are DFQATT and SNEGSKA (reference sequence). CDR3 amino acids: CSASGETNEKLFF. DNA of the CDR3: TGCAGTGCCTCCGGGGAGACTAATGAAAAACTGTTTTTT.

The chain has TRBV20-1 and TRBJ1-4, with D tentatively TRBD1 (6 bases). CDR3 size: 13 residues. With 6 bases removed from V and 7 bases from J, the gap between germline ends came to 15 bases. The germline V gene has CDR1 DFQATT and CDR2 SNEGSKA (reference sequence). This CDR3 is CSATDSLSEKLFF. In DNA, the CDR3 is TGCAGTGCCACGGACAGTTTGAGTGAAAAACTGTTTTTT.

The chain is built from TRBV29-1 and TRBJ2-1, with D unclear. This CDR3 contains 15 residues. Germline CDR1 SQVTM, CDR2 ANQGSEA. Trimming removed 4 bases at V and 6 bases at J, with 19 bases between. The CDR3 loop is CSVGAYITIPNEQFF. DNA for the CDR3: TGCAGCGTTGGGGCCTACATTACAATCCCCAATGAGCAGTTCTTC.

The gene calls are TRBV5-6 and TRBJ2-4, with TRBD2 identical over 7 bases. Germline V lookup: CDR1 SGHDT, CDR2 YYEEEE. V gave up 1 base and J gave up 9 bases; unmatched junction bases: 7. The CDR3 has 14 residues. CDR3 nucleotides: TGTGCCAGCAGCTTGACCCAGGGAGGGAGCATTCAGTACTTC. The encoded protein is CASSLTQGGSIQYF.

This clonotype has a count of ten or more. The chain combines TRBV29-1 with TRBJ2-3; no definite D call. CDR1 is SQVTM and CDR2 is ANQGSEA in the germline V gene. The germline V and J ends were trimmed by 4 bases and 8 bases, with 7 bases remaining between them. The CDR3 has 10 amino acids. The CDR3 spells CSVVGPTQYF. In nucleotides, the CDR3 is TGCAGCGTTGTAGGACCTACGCAGTATTTT.

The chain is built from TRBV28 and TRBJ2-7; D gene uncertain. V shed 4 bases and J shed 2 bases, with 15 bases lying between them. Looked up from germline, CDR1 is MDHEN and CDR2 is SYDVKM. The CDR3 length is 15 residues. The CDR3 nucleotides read TGTGCCAGCAGTTCGACCATGCAGGTAGCCTACGAGCAGTACTTC. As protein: CASSSTMQVAYEQYF.

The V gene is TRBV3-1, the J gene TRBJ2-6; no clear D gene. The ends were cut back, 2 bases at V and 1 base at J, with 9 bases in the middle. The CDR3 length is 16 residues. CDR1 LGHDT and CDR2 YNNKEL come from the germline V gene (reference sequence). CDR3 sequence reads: CASSQNPVSGANVLTF. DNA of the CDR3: TGTGCCAGCAGCCAAAACCCGGTGTCTGGGGCCAACGTCCTGACTTTC.

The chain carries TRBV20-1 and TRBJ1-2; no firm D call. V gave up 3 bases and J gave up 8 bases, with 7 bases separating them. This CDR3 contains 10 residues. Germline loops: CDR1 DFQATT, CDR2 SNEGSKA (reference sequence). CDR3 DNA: TGCAGTGCTAGCTTAGACGGCTACACCTTC. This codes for CSASLDGYTF.

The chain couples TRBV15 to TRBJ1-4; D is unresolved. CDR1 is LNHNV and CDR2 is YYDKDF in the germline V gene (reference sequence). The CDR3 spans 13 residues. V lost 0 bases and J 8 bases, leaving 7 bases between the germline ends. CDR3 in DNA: TGTGCCACCAGCAGAGATCGTCGAGAAAAACTGTTTTTT. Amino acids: CATSRDRREKLFF. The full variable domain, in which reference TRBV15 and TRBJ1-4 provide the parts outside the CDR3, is DAMVIQNPRYQVTQFGKPVTLSCSQTLNHNVMYWYQQKSSQAPKLLFHYYDKDFNNEADTPDNFQSRRPNTSFCFLDIRSPGLGDTAMYLCATSRDRREKLFFGSGTQLSVL.

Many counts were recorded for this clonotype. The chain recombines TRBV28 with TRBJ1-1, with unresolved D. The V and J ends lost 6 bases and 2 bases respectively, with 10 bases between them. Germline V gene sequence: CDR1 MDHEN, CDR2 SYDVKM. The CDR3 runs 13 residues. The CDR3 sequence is CASRVGLNTEAFF. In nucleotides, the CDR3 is TGTGCCAGCAGGGTCGGGTTAAACACTGAAGCTTTCTTT. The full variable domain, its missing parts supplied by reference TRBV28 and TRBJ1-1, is DVKVTQSSRYLVKRTGEKVFLECVQDMDHENMFWYRQDPGLGLRLIYFSYDVKMKEKGDIPEGYSVSREKKERFSLILESASTNQTSMYLCASRVGLNTEAFFGQGTRLTVV.

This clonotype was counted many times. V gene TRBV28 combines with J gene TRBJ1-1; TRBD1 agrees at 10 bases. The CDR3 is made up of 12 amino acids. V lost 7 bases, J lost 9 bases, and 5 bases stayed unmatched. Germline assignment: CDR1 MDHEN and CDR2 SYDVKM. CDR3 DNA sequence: TGTGCCAGCACCCCGGGACAGGGGAAAGCTTTCTTT. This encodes CASTPGQGKAFF.

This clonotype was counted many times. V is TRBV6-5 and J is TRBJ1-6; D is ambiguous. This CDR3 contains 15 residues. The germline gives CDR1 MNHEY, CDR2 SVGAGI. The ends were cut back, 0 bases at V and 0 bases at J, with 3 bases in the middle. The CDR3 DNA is TGTGCCAGCAGTTACTCCATCTCCTATAATTCACCCCTCCACTTT. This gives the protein CASSYSISYNSPLHF.

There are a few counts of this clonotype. CDR3 DNA: TGTGCCAGCTCTAGCCCCGGCCCCGTGGGGTGGGGCTACACCTTC. This encodes CASSSPGPVGWGYTF. J is TRBJ1-2 and V is TRBV5-5; D gene uncertain. The germline CDR1 and CDR2 sequences are SGHKS and YYEKEE (reference sequence). Trimming pared 7 bases from V and 8 bases from J, leaving 24 bases between. The CDR3 consists of 15 residues.

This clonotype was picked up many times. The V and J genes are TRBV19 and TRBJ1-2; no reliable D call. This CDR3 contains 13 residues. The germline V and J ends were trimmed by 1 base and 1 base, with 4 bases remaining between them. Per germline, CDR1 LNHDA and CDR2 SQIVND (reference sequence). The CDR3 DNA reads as TGTGCCAGTAGTATAGCTGATAACTATGGCTACACCTTC. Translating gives CASSIADNYGYTF.

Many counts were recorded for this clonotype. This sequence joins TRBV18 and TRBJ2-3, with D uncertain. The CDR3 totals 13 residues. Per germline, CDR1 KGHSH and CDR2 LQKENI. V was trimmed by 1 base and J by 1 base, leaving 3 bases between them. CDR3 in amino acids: CASSPRGTDTQYF. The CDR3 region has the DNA TGTGCCAGCTCACCACGGGGCACAGATACGCAGTATTTT.

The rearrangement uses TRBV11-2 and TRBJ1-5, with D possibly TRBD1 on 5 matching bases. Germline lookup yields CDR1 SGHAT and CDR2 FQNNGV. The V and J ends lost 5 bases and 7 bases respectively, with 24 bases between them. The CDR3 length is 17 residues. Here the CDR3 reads CASSPSTGRRIGQPQHF. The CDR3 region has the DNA TGTGCCAGCAGCCCTTCGACGGGACGGCGGATTGGGCAGCCCCAGCATTTT.

CDR3 protein: CASRKTSGTPGGYEQYF. The CDR3 nucleotides are TGTGCCAGCAGAAAGACTAGCGGGACACCAGGGGGCTACGAGCAGTACTTC. This rearrangement joins TRBV28 to TRBJ2-7, with TRBD2 matching over 11 bases. With V trimmed by 6 bases and J by 3 bases, 13 bases remained unmatched. Germline V CDR1 and CDR2: MDHEN, SYDVKM. The CDR3 has 17 residues.

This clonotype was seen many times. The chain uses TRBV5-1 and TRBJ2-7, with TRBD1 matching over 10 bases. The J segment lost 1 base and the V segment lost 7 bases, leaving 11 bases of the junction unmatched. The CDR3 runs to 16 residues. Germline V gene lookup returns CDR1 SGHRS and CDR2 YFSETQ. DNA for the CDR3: TGCGCCAGCTCCCGGGGGGGACAGGGGCAATCCTACGAGCAGTACTTC. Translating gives CASSRGGQGQSYEQYF. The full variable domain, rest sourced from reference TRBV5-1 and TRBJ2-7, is KAGVTQTPRYLIKTRGQQVTLSCSPISGHRSVSWYQQTPGQGLQFLFEYFSETQRNKGNFPGRFSGRQFSNSRSEMNVSTLELGDSALYLCASSRGGQGQSYEQYFGPGTRLTVT.

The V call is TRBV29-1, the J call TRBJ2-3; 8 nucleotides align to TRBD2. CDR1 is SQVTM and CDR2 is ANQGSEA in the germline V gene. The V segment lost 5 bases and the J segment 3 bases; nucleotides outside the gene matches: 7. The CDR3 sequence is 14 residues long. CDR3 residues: CSVSTGGPTDTQYF. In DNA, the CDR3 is TGCAGCGTTTCTACGGGGGGGCCAACAGATACGCAGTATTTT.

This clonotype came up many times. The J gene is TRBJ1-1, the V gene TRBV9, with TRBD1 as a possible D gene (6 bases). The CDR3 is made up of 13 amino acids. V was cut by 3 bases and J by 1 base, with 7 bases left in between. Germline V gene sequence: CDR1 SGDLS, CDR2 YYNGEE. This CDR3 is CASSETGNTEAFF. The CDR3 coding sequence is TGTGCCAGCAGCGAGACAGGGAACACTGAAGCTTTCTTT.

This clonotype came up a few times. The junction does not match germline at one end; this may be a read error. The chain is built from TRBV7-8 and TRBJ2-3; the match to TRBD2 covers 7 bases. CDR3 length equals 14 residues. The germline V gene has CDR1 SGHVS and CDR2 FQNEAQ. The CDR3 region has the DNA TGTGCCAGCCGCTTACGGGGGGGCACAGATACGCAGTATTTT. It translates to CASRLRGGTDTQYF. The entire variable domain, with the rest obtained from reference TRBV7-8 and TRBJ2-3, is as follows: GAGVSQSPRYKVAKRGQDVALRCDPISGHVSLFWYQQALGQGPEFLTYFQNEAQLDKSGLPSDRFFAERPEGSVSTLKIQRTQQEDSAVYLCASRLRGGTDTQYFGPGTRLTVL.

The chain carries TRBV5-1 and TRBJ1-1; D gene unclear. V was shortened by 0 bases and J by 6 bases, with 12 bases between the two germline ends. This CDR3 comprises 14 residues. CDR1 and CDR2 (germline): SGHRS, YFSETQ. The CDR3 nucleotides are TGCGCCAGCAGCTTGGAGGGTGGGAAAGCTGAAGCTTTCTTT. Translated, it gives CASSLEGGKAEAFF.

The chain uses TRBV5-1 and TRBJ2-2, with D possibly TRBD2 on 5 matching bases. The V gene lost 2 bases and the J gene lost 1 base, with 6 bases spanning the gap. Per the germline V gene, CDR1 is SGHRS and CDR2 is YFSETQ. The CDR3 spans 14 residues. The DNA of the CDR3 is TGCGCCAGCAGCTTTCGGGAGAACACCGGGGAGCTGTTTTTT. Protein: CASSFRENTGELFF.

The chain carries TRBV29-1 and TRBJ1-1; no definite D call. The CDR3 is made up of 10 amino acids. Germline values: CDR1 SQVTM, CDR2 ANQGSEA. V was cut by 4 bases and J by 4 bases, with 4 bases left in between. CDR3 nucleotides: TGCAGCGTTGGATCCACTGAAGCTTTCTTT. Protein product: CSVGSTEAFF.